The next 22 T cell receptor beta chains were all read from a single sample in a study of blood T cell repertoires in COVID-19. This table comes from immunoSEQ multiplex PCR, and its TCRdb copy is limited to in-frame clones, with some not included. Of a few hundred thousand clones listed, roughly nine tenths are singletons. Sequencing was done on a sample of PBMCs or T cells enriched from blood (not recorded which). The source is a human donor in a cohort exposed to, infected with or recovered from COVID-19 (not recorded which). The donor label of this sample is uncertain.

The gene calls are TRBV25-1 and TRBJ1-3; 12 bases align to TRBD1. Per the germline V gene, CDR1 is MGHDK and CDR2 is SYGVNS. V shed 0 bases and J 2 bases; nucleotides not matched to a gene: 5. The CDR3 has 18 amino acids. CDR3 sequence reads: CASSEYRGQGATGNTIYF. CDR3 nucleotides: TGTGCCAGCAGTGAATATCGGGGACAGGGGGCCACTGGAAACACCATATATTTT. The full variable domain, with the rest looked up from reference TRBV25-1 and TRBJ1-3, is EADIYQTPRYLVIGTGKKITLECSQTMGHDKMYWYQQDPGMELHLIHYSYGVNSTEKGDLSSESTVSRIRTEHFPLTLESARPSHTSQYLCASSEYRGQGATGNTIYFGEGSWLTVV.

This sequence joins TRBV18 and TRBJ1-4; 11 bases are shared with TRBD1. Germline lookup yields CDR1 KGHSH and CDR2 LQKENI. V was pared by 3 bases and J by 3 bases, with 9 bases of the junction left unmatched. The length of the CDR3 is 18 residues. As DNA, the CDR3 is TGTGCCAGCTCACCTTTTTCCGGACAGGGGGCGGCTAATGAAAAACTGTTTTTT. It specifies CASSPFSGQGAANEKLFF.

CDR3 protein: CASRQGYEKLFF. CDR3 nucleotides: TGTGCCAGTAGGCAGGGTTATGAAAAACTGTTTTTT. The gene calls are TRBV19 and TRBJ1-4; TRBD1 might be the D (5 bases). Trimming pared 6 bases from V and 6 bases from J, leaving 8 bases between. The CDR3 has 12 amino acids. CDR1 LNHDA and CDR2 SQIVND come from the germline V gene (reference sequence).

V is TRBV7-8 and J is TRBJ2-7; tentative D call: TRBD1 (5 bases). The CDR3 sequence is 14 residues long. The germline V and J ends were trimmed by 5 bases and 0 bases, with 11 bases remaining between them. CDR1 is SGHVS, CDR2 FQNEAQ, per germline. The CDR3 DNA reads as TGTGCCAGCAGCCCCCCAGGGTACTCCTACGAGCAGTACTTC. Amino acids: CASSPPGYSYEQYF.

This clone was seen once. The V gene is TRBV9, the J gene TRBJ1-6; D is uncertain. The germline gives CDR1 SGDLS, CDR2 YYNGEE. The length of the CDR3 is 15 residues. Trimming stripped 2 bases from V and 7 bases from J, with 13 bases between. The CDR3 spells CASSVETGLNSPLHF. As DNA, the CDR3 is TGTGCCAGCAGCGTCGAAACGGGGTTAAATTCACCCCTCCACTTT.

The V gene is TRBV7-9, the J gene TRBJ1-5; D unresolved. Germline lookup yields CDR1 SEHNR and CDR2 FQNEAQ (reference sequence). Between the trimmed V and J ends, which lost 5 bases and 8 bases, there was a span of 10 bases. The CDR3 is 12 residues long. The CDR3 DNA is TGTGCCAGCAGCCGAGGAGAGGAGCCCCAGCATTTT. Encoded protein: CASSRGEEPQHF.

The table lists this clone with a count of one. The chain combines TRBV19 with TRBJ1-5; TRBD1 might be the D (5 bases). CDR1 is LNHDA and CDR2 is SQIVND in the germline V gene (reference sequence). Between the trimmed V and J ends, which lost 6 bases and 0 bases, there was a span of 9 bases. The CDR3 covers 14 residues. This CDR3 reads CASRTDYSNQPQHF. The CDR3 bases are TGTGCCAGTAGGACAGATTATAGCAATCAGCCCCAGCATTTT.

In this sample, this clone turned up a few times. The DNA for the CDR3 is TGTGCCAGCAGCGGGCCGGAGCGGGGGGCGACAGATACGCAGTATTTT. Translation: CASSGPERGATDTQYF. The V call is TRBV5-6, the J call TRBJ2-3; 9 nucleotides line up with TRBD2. V shed 4 bases, J shed 3 bases, and the junction held 9 bases outside the gene matches. The CDR3 contains 16 residues. Germline CDR1 and CDR2: SGHDT and YYEEEE.

The rearrangement joins TRBV5-1 to TRBJ1-4; 8 bases are shared with TRBD1. CDR1 is SGHRS and CDR2 is YFSETQ in the germline V gene. The length of the CDR3 is 18 residues. After removal of 4 bases from V and 7 bases from J, the junction contained 18 bases not matched to a gene. CDR3 region: CASSQEPQGASRAEKLFF. The CDR3 nucleotides read TGCGCCAGCAGCCAGGAACCCCAGGGGGCAAGTCGTGCTGAAAAACTGTTTTTT. Full variable domain (missing parts from reference TRBV5-1 and TRBJ1-4): KAGVTQTPRYLIKTRGQQVTLSCSPISGHRSVSWYQQTPGQGLQFLFEYFSETQRNKGNFPGRFSGRQFSNSRSEMNVSTLELGDSALYLCASSQEPQGASRAEKLFFGSGTQLSVL.

The gene calls are TRBV5-1 and TRBJ1-4; 8 bases line up with TRBD1. The CDR3 sequence is 15 residues long. Germline CDR1 and CDR2: SGHRS and YFSETQ. V lost 4 bases and J lost 8; bases outside the gene matches: 10. The CDR3 protein is CASSPAGTGGEKLFF. The CDR3 nucleotides read TGCGCCAGCAGCCCCGCCGGGACAGGCGGGGAAAAACTGTTTTTT.

The rearrangement uses TRBV25-1 and TRBJ2-7; 9 bases fit TRBD1. CDR1 and CDR2 (germline): MGHDK, SYGVNS. The V gene end was trimmed by 8 bases and the J gene end by 3 bases; junction bases not matched to a gene: 5. CDR3 length equals 13 residues. In DNA form, the CDR3 reads TGTGCCAGCGAGGGACAGGGAGGCTACGAGCAGTACTTC. This codes for CASEGQGGYEQYF.

The rearrangement links TRBV6-5 to TRBJ1-2; maybe TRBD1 (6 bases). Germline V CDR1 and CDR2: MNHEY, SVGAGI. Trimming pared 0 bases from V and 3 bases from J, leaving 14 bases between. CDR3 length: 16 amino acids. This CDR3 reads CASSYSATGRYYGYTF. DNA of the CDR3: TGTGCCAGCAGTTACTCCGCAACAGGGCGCTACTATGGCTACACCTTC.

The rearrangement joins TRBV7-2 to TRBJ1-4; D is uncertain. From germline, CDR1 is SGHTA and CDR2 FQGNSA. Trimming stripped 6 bases from V and 6 bases from J, with 14 bases between. The CDR3 is 14 amino acids. CDR3 coding DNA: TGTGCCAGCAGTGCCTTCAGTTTGGATGAAAAACTGTTTTTT. It is translated as CASSAFSLDEKLFF.

In DNA form, the CDR3 reads TGTGCCAGCAGCGTAGACGGGGGAGGGGAGACCCAGTACTTC. It is translated as CASSVDGGGETQYF. The chain links TRBV9 to TRBJ2-5, with 7 bases lining up with TRBD2. The junction had 4 bases not matched to a gene; V was cut back by 0 bases and J by 5 bases. CDR1 and CDR2 from the germline V gene are SGDLS and YYNGEE. The CDR3 contains 14 residues.

The chain is built from TRBV3-1 (or the pseudogene TRBV3-2) and TRBJ1-4; D gene uncertain. Germline CDR1 is LGHDT and CDR2 is YNNKEL (reference sequence). CDR3 length: 16 amino acids. V gave up 1 base and J gave up 7 bases, with 16 bases separating them. CDR3 in amino acids: CASSQGISGFGEKLFF. The CDR3 bases are TGTGCCAGCAGCCAAGGAATTTCGGGATTCGGTGAAAAACTGTTTTTT.

The chain joins TRBV3-1 (or the pseudogene TRBV3-2) to TRBJ2-7; possibly TRBD2 for D (5 bases). The CDR3 sequence is 15 residues long. Germline V gene lookup returns CDR1 LGHDT and CDR2 YNNKEL (reference sequence). V dropped 2 bases and J dropped 7 bases, with 18 bases sitting between them. In nucleotides, the CDR3 is TGTGCCAGCAGCCAAACCAAGCCGGGTGGCGGGGAGCAGTACTTC. Its protein product is CASSQTKPGGGEQYF.

CDR3 loop: CASRPYGQGDQPQHF. CDR3 nucleotides: TGTGCCAGCCGGCCCTACGGACAGGGGGATCAGCCCCAGCATTTT. This sequence joins TRBV27 and TRBJ1-5; 10 nucleotides match TRBD1. CDR3 length equals 15 residues. Germline-derived CDR1 and CDR2 are MNHEY and SMNVEV (reference sequence). J gave up 5 bases and V 8 bases, and 9 bases lay outside the gene matches.

The gene calls are TRBV28 and TRBJ2-6, with 12 bases aligning to TRBD2. The germline V gene has CDR1 MDHEN and CDR2 SYDVKM. The CDR3 totals 15 residues. The ends lost 7 bases at V and 2 bases at J; junction bases unmatched: 0. The CDR3: CASTSGGAGANVLTF. As DNA, the CDR3 is TGTGCCAGCACTAGCGGGGGGGCTGGGGCCAACGTCCTGACTTTC.

This chain joins TRBV7-9 and TRBJ1-2; 9 positions agree with TRBD1. This CDR3 contains 13 residues. V trimming: 5 bases; J trimming: 5 bases; junction bases outside the gene matches: 3. Per the germline V gene, CDR1 is SEHNR and CDR2 is FQNEAQ (reference sequence). As DNA, the CDR3 is TGTGCCAGCAGCCAAGGGACAGGGTATGGCTACACCTTC. Translated, it gives CASSQGTGYGYTF.

The chain links TRBV5-6 to TRBJ2-3, with a tentative D call TRBD2 (5 bases). The germline V gene encodes CDR1 SGHDT and CDR2 YYEEEE. The V gene lost 0 bases and the J gene lost 1 base, with 9 bases spanning the gap. The CDR3 consists of 15 residues. This CDR3 is CASSLGLARTDTQYF. In DNA, the CDR3 is TGTGCCAGCAGCTTGGGGCTAGCTCGCACAGATACGCAGTATTTT. The full variable domain, in which reference TRBV5-6 and TRBJ2-3 provide the parts outside the CDR3, is DAGVTQSPTHLIKTRGQQVTLRCSPKSGHDTVSWYQQALGQGPQFIFQYYEEEERQRGNFPDRFSGHQFPNYSSELNVNALLLGDSALYLCASSLGLARTDTQYFGPGTRLTVL.

This rearrangement joins TRBV7-9 to TRBJ1-1; D uncertain. The ends were cut back, 1 base at V and 8 bases at J, with 8 bases in the middle. CDR3 length: 12 residues. Per germline, CDR1 SEHNR and CDR2 FQNEAQ (reference sequence). The CDR3 loop is CASSLGSREAFF. The CDR3 region has the DNA TGTGCCAGCAGCTTAGGCTCCCGGGAAGCTTTCTTT.

J is TRBJ2-3 and V is TRBV9; no firm D call. The V and J ends lost 0 bases and 5 bases respectively, with 4 bases between them. The CDR3 has 12 amino acids. Germline loops: CDR1 SGDLS, CDR2 YYNGEE. CDR3 sequence reads: CASSVDGDTQYF. In DNA form, the CDR3 reads TGTGCCAGCAGCGTAGACGGAGATACGCAGTATTTT.